The 21 T cell receptor beta chains listed next were all sequenced from one sample in a study of T cell changes during pregnancy in multiple sclerosis. Method: immunoSEQ multiplex PCR; TCRdb's copy keeps in-frame clones and lacks some. The profile shows tens of thousands of clones, under 95% of them singletons. Here the sequenced sample was peripheral blood, taken in the second trimester of pregnancy. The receptors here all came from a female donor in good health, enrolled as a control in a pregnancy study.

The V gene is TRBV6-4, the J gene TRBJ2-2, with D uncertain. Trimming left V 7 bases short and J 3 bases short, with 6 bases between. The CDR3 is made up of 12 amino acids. In germline, CDR1 is MRHNA, CDR2 SNTAGT. In DNA, the CDR3 is TGTGCCAGCAAAGAGGACACCGGGGAGCTGTTTTTT. Encoded protein: CASKEDTGELFF.

The V and J genes are TRBV5-6 and TRBJ1-6; TRBD1 might be the D (6 bases). V was clipped by 0 bases and J by 9 bases, with 13 bases between them. Germline V CDR1 and CDR2: SGHDT, YYEEEE. The CDR3 runs to 15 residues. The chain's CDR3 is CASSLEGGLSSPLHF. CDR3 in DNA: TGTGCCAGCAGCTTGGAGGGGGGGCTTAGTTCACCCCTCCACTTT.

This clone was seen once. CDR3 in amino acids: CAWSVRSWGSNTGELFF. CDR3 coding DNA: TGTGCCTGGAGTGTAAGGTCTTGGGGCTCGAACACCGGGGAGCTGTTTTTT. The chain uses TRBV30 and TRBJ2-2; weak D call: TRBD1 (5 bases). Germline V gene data show CDR1 as GTSNPN and CDR2 as SVGIG (reference sequence). CDR3 size: 17 residues. The germline V and J ends were trimmed by 0 bases and 0 bases, with 14 bases remaining between them.

This chain joins TRBV18 and TRBJ2-3; TRBD2 is a possible D gene (5 bases). CDR1 KGHSH and CDR2 LQKENI come from the germline V gene. Trimming removed 3 bases from V and 2 bases from J, with 15 bases in between. The CDR3 runs 16 residues. The CDR3 sequence: CASSPPRAGLTDTQYF. The CDR3 coding sequence is TGTGCCAGCTCACCCCCTCGAGCCGGACTCACAGATACGCAGTATTTT.

V and J are TRBV4-3 and TRBJ1-2; tentatively, D is TRBD1 (5 bases). Germline V gene sequence: CDR1 LGHNA, CDR2 YSLEER. Trimming pared 0 bases from V and 5 bases from J, leaving 13 bases between. This CDR3 region has 15 residues. CDR3 residues: CASSQELGVGYGYTF. The CDR3 nucleotides read TGCGCCAGCAGCCAAGAGTTAGGGGTTGGTTATGGCTACACCTTC.

The chain has TRBV6-5 and TRBJ1-6, with D perhaps TRBD1 (6 bases). Per germline, CDR1 MNHEY and CDR2 SVGAGI. V shed 6 bases and J shed 3 bases, with 12 bases lying between them. This CDR3 has 15 amino acids. The CDR3 sequence is CASSLGGVYNSPLHF. DNA for the CDR3: TGTGCCAGCAGCCTAGGGGGGGTCTATAATTCACCCCTCCACTTT.

The chain uses TRBV5-1 and TRBJ2-3; D may be TRBD2 (6 bases). Germline loops: CDR1 SGHRS, CDR2 YFSETQ. CDR3 length: 15 amino acids. Trimming took 9 bases from V and 4 from J, leaving 21 bases between them. The CDR3 loop reads CATHKGGDPPDTQYF. In DNA form, the CDR3 reads TGCGCCACCCATAAAGGAGGGGACCCCCCAGATACGCAGTATTTT. Combining the CDR3 with reference TRBV5-1 and TRBJ2-3 gives the whole variable domain KAGVTQTPRYLIKTRGQQVTLSCSPISGHRSVSWYQQTPGQGLQFLFEYFSETQRNKGNFPGRFSGRQFSNSRSEMNVSTLELGDSALYLCATHKGGDPPDTQYFGPGTRLTVL.

The J gene is TRBJ2-1, the V gene TRBV7-9; 7 bases map to TRBD2. The CDR3 runs 14 residues. Germline-derived CDR1 and CDR2 are SEHNR and FQNEAQ (reference sequence). V lost 7 bases to trimming and J lost 4 bases; unmatched junction nucleotides: 7. CDR3 protein: CASTQMGGYNEQFF. As DNA, the CDR3 is TGTGCCAGCACACAAATGGGGGGGTACAATGAGCAGTTCTTC. The variable domain in full, with the rest retrieved from reference TRBV7-9 and TRBJ2-1, is DTGVSQNPRHKITKRGQNVTFRCDPISEHNRLYWYRQTLGQGPEFLTYFQNEAQLEKSRLLSDRFSAERPKGSFSTLEIQRTEQGDSAMYLCASTQMGGYNEQFFGPGTRLTVL.

V gene TRBV6-1 combines with J gene TRBJ1-6; 7 bases are shared with TRBD1. Germline lookup yields CDR1 MNHNS and CDR2 SASEGT. This CDR3 spans 15 amino acids. Germline trimming cut 2 bases from V and 6 bases from J; bases unmatched to any gene: 4. This CDR3 reads CASSELDRFNSPLHF. DNA for the CDR3: TGTGCCAGCAGTGAATTGGACAGGTTTAATTCACCCCTCCACTTT.

This clone was seen many times. The V call is TRBV18, the J call TRBJ2-1; D may be TRBD1 (6 bases). The germline V gene has CDR1 KGHSH and CDR2 LQKENI. V was clipped by 3 bases and J by 1 base, with 10 bases between them. The CDR3 is 15 amino acids. Here the CDR3 reads CASSPTGYSYNEQFF. The CDR3 DNA reads as TGTGCCAGCTCACCTACAGGGTATTCCTACAATGAGCAGTTCTTC.

The genes are TRBV29-1 and TRBJ2-5; 11 bases are a match to TRBD1. Germline CDR1 SQVTM, CDR2 ANQGSEA. The CDR3 is made up of 17 amino acids. The junction had 17 bases not matched to a gene; V was cut back by 7 bases and J by 4 bases. The DNA of the CDR3 is TGCAGCGCCTCAACCGGGACAGGGGGAAGGCTCGGAGAGACCCAGTACTTC. Its translation is CSASTGTGGRLGETQYF.

The V and J genes are TRBV5-1 and TRBJ1-2, with TRBD1 as a possible D gene (6 bases). The V and J ends lost 0 bases and 8 bases respectively, with 14 bases between them. The CDR3 length is 14 residues. From germline, CDR1 is SGHRS and CDR2 YFSETQ. The CDR3 sequence is CASSLASSGEGYTF. CDR3 sequence (DNA): TGCGCCAGCAGCTTGGCTAGCTCAGGGGAAGGCTACACCTTC.

The chain has TRBV6-5 and TRBJ1-1; unclear D gene. V was pared by 2 bases and J by 7 bases, with 14 bases between. CDR3 size: 14 residues. Germline V gives CDR1 MNHEY, CDR2 SVGAGI. CDR3 DNA: TGTGCCAGCAGTTACGGGCAGATACTTAATGAAGCTTTCTTT. Protein sequence: CASSYGQILNEAFF.

This chain joins TRBV2 and TRBJ1-1; D call uncertain. This CDR3 comprises 12 residues. The V end lost 10 bases, the J end lost 6 bases, and 15 bases lay between the germline ends. CDR1 is SNHLY, CDR2 FYNNEI, per germline. CDR3 protein: CATNKGSAEAFF. DNA of the CDR3: TGTGCCACCAACAAAGGCAGCGCTGAAGCTTTCTTT.

The rearrangement links TRBV27 to TRBJ2-7; TRBD2 is a possible D gene (5 bases). Germline V gene lookup returns CDR1 MNHEY and CDR2 SMNVEV (reference sequence). The CDR3 contains 13 residues. V lost 5 bases and J lost 4, with 12 bases in between. Here the CDR3 reads CASSRATGYEQYF. In nucleotides, the CDR3 is TGTGCCAGCAGTCGGGCGACGGGGTACGAGCAGTACTTC.

The chain has TRBV7-2 and TRBJ2-2; TRBD1 matches at 8 bases. The V gene's germline CDR1 is SGHTA and CDR2 FQGNSA. There are 14 residues in the CDR3. V lost 3 bases, J lost 6 bases, and 3 bases stayed unmatched. CDR3 amino acids: CASSFDRGSGELFF. The CDR3 DNA is TGTGCCAGCAGCTTCGACAGGGGATCCGGGGAGCTGTTTTTT.

The genes are TRBV28 and TRBJ1-2, with a possible D match to TRBD1 (5 bases). V lost 4 bases to trimming and J lost 2 bases, with 5 bases between them. The germline CDR1 and CDR2 sequences are MDHEN and SYDVKM. The CDR3 covers 12 residues. The CDR3 DNA sequence: TGTGCCAGCAGTTCAGGGAACTATGGCTACACCTTC. It is translated as CASSSGNYGYTF.

The chain has TRBV2 and TRBJ1-5; TRBD1 is a possible D gene (5 bases). This CDR3 has 14 amino acids. From germline, CDR1 is SNHLY and CDR2 FYNNEI. Trimming took off 5 bases at V and 6 bases at J, with 14 bases between the two ends. The CDR3 loop reads CASSRSQGGQPQHF. CDR3 DNA sequence: TGTGCCAGCAGTAGGAGCCAGGGTGGTCAGCCCCAGCATTTT.

V gene TRBV19 combines with J gene TRBJ1-3, with D uncertain. Germline loops: CDR1 LNHDA, CDR2 SQIVND (reference sequence). The germline V and J ends were trimmed by 9 bases and 2 bases, with 14 bases remaining between them. There are 14 residues in the CDR3. The CDR3 DNA sequence: TGTGCCAGCCTCCGAGCTGTCCCTGGAAACACCATATATTTT. It translates to CASLRAVPGNTIYF.

This clone was seen only once. This chain uses TRBV19 with TRBJ2-7; 10 bases are shared with TRBD2. V was clipped by 5 bases and J by 5 bases; unmatched bases: 9. The CDR3 is 15 amino acids. From germline, CDR1 is LNHDA and CDR2 SQIVND (reference sequence). CDR3 loop: CASSPKSSGSHEQYF. For the CDR3, the DNA is TGTGCCAGTAGTCCCAAGTCTAGCGGGAGCCACGAGCAGTACTTC.

The chain carries TRBV7-8 and TRBJ2-1, with a tentative D call TRBD1 (6 bases). The CDR3 contains 13 residues. V lost 3 bases, J lost 10 bases, and 13 bases lay in between. CDR1 and CDR2 from the germline V gene are SGHVS and FQNEAQ. The CDR3 coding sequence is TGTGCCAGCAGCTTGTCTTGGGGGCGAGAGCAGTTCTTC. It codes for CASSLSWGREQFF.